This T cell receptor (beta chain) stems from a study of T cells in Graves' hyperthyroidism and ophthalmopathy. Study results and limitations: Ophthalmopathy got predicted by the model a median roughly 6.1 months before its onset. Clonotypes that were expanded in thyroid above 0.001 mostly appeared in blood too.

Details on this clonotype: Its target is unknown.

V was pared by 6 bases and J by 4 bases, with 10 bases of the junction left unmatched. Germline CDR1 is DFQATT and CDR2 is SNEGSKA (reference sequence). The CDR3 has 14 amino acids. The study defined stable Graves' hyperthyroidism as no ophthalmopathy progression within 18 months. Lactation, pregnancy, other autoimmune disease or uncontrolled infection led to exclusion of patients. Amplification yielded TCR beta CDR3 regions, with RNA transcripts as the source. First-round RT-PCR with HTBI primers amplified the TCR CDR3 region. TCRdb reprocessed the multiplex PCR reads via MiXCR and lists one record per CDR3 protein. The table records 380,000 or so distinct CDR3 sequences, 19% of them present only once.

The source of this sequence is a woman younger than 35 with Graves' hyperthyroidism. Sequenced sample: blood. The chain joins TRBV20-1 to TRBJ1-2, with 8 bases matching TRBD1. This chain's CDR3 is CSAPRQGRSYGYTF. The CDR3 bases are TGCAGTGCACCTCGACAGGGGAGAAGCTATGGCTACACCTTC.